Presented here are 17 T cell receptor beta chains from one specimen sequenced in a study of esophageal squamous cell carcinoma tumors. PCR used a TCR alpha or TCR beta constant-region primer with a P20EA primer, then nested PCR with CA2 or CB2. Unbiased adaptor ligation RT-PCR amplified the TCR genes, and a polyT18-containing BSL-18E primer primed reverse transcription. TCRdb reprocessed the 5' RACE reads via MiXCR and lists one record per CDR3 protein. The sample consists of a few thousand distinct CDR3 sequences, roughly 22% of them appearing once. Input material: tumor tissue. The receptors were gathered from a man aged 45-85 years with esophageal squamous cell carcinoma.

CDR3 DNA sequence: TGCAGCGTTGTTTTAGAGGTACAGACCCAGTACTTC. Amino acids: CSVVLEVQTQYF. The chain uses TRBV29-1 and TRBJ2-5; no clear D. The CDR3 totals 12 residues. Germline V CDR1 and CDR2: SQVTM, ANQGSEA. Between the trimmed V and J ends, which lost 4 bases and 6 bases, there was a span of 12 bases. The variable domain in full, completed from reference TRBV29-1 and TRBJ2-5, reads SAVISQKPSRDICQRGTSLTIQCQVDSQVTMMFWYRQQPGQSLTLIATANQGSEATYESGFVIDKFPISRPNLTFSTLTVSNMSPEDSSIYLCSVVLEVQTQYFGPGTRLLVL.

This clonotype counts as medium-sized. V is TRBV6-2 or TRBV6-3 and J is TRBJ1-5, with 9 bases fitting TRBD1. The CDR3 sequence is 16 residues long. Looked up from germline, CDR1 is MNHEY and CDR2 is SVGEGT. Germline trimming cut 5 bases from V and 6 bases from J; bases unmatched to any gene: 11. The CDR3 DNA sequence: TGTGCCAGCAGTCGAACCGGGACAGGGTTGTTTCAGCCCCAGCATTTT. Translated: CASSRTGTGLFQPQHF.

This clonotype showed up just a few times. This rearrangement joins TRBV5-5 to TRBJ1-5; D is undetermined. This CDR3 spans 14 amino acids. With 4 bases removed from V and 7 bases from J, the gap between germline ends came to 15 bases. CDR1 and CDR2 from the germline V gene are SGHKS and YYEKEE (reference sequence). In nucleotides, the CDR3 is TGTGCCAGCAGCGATCGGAGGGAGGGACAGCCCCAGCATTTT. As protein: CASSDRREGQPQHF.

The chain uses TRBV19 and TRBJ2-1, with 10 bases lining up with TRBD1. There are 15 residues in the CDR3. After removal of 4 bases from V and 6 bases from J, the junction contained 6 bases not matched to a gene. In germline, CDR1 is LNHDA, CDR2 SQIVND (reference sequence). The CDR3 nucleotides read TGTGCCAGTAGTAACAGGGACAGGGGCCCCAATGAGCAGTTCTTC. This codes for CASSNRDRGPNEQFF.

The sample holds a few counts of this clonotype. The J gene is TRBJ2-1, the V gene TRBV5-1; TRBD2 matches at 7 bases. V trimming: 4 bases; J trimming: 8 bases; junction bases outside the gene matches: 12. This CDR3 comprises 15 residues. Germline CDR1 SGHRS, CDR2 YFSETQ. CDR3 amino acids: CASSLTGGSRYEQFF. DNA of the CDR3: TGCGCCAGCAGCCTGACCGGCGGGAGTAGGTATGAGCAGTTCTTC.

This clonotype has a count of ten or more. The rearrangement joins TRBV5-4 to TRBJ1-1; perhaps TRBD1 as D (6 bases). The CDR3 loop spans 15 amino acids. Germline-derived CDR1 and CDR2 are SGHNT and YYREEE (reference sequence). V lost 3 bases, J lost 8 bases, and 20 bases lay in between. CDR3 coding DNA: TGTGCCAGCAGCTCGCTGAACAGGGAAGTTAAAGAAGCTTTCTTT. It codes for CASSSLNREVKEAFF.

V gene TRBV29-1 combines with J gene TRBJ2-2; D uncertain. The CDR3 extends over 10 amino acids. Germline CDR1 SQVTM, CDR2 ANQGSEA. Trimming cost V 6 bases and J 4 bases, with 3 bases left between them. This CDR3 reads CSVRTGELFF. As DNA, the CDR3 is TGCAGCGTACGCACCGGGGAGCTGTTTTTT.

A few counts support this clonotype. This chain uses TRBV5-6 with TRBJ1-1; 7 positions match TRBD1. J lost 4 bases, V lost 3 bases, and 6 bases had no gene match. CDR1 is SGHDT, CDR2 YYEEEE, per germline. The CDR3 spans 14 residues. In nucleotides, the CDR3 is TGTGCCAGCAGCTATTCTTCAGGGGGCACTGAAGCTTTCTTT. Translating gives CASSYSSGGTEAFF.

V usage is TRBV27 and J usage is TRBJ1-6, with D hard to call. Germline assignment: CDR1 MNHEY and CDR2 SMNVEV (reference sequence). There are 15 residues in the CDR3. The V end lost 7 bases, the J end lost 2 bases, and 12 bases lay between the germline ends. The CDR3 reads CASTLEGTYNSPLHF. The CDR3 region has the DNA TGTGCCAGCACCTTGGAGGGTACCTATAATTCACCCCTCCACTTT.

The V and J genes are TRBV7-6 and TRBJ2-3; D call uncertain. The CDR3 has 15 amino acids. Trimming shortened V by 1 base and J by 3 bases, and 11 bases separated the two germline ends. The V gene's germline CDR1 is SGHVS and CDR2 FNYEAQ. In nucleotides, the CDR3 is TGTGCCAGCAGCTTAGGGGTCCTGGGGACAGATACGCAGTATTTT. Residues: CASSLGVLGTDTQYF.

The chain links TRBV6-6 to TRBJ2-7; D not resolved. CDR1 MNHNY and CDR2 SVGAGI come from the germline V gene (reference sequence). The CDR3 is 11 residues long. Trimming cost V 6 bases and J 6 bases, with 9 bases left between them. CDR3 region: CASSQNVEQYF. CDR3 DNA: TGTGCCAGCAGCCAGAATGTCGAGCAGTACTTC.

This clonotype has a count of ten or more. The chain is built from TRBV19 and TRBJ2-1; 9 bases are shared with TRBD2. The CDR3 is 14 amino acids. The V segment lost 3 bases and the J segment 12 bases; nucleotides outside the gene matches: 9. Looked up from germline, CDR1 is LNHDA and CDR2 is SQIVND (reference sequence). In nucleotides, the CDR3 is TGTGCCAGTAGTATCGTCGGGGCGGGAGGGGGGCAGTTCTTC. Protein sequence: CASSIVGAGGGQFF.

This chain connects TRBV19 to TRBJ2-1, with D maybe TRBD2 (6 bases). The V gene's germline CDR1 is LNHDA and CDR2 SQIVND (reference sequence). The V end lost 4 bases, the J end lost 6 bases, and 19 bases lay between the germline ends. The CDR3 is 16 residues long. This CDR3 is CASSRVDGSIVNEQFF. The CDR3 nucleotides read TGTGCCAGTAGTAGAGTTGACGGGAGTATCGTCAATGAGCAGTTCTTC. Variable domain in full (rest from reference TRBV19 and TRBJ2-1): DGGITQSPKYLFRKEGQNVTLSCEQNLNHDAMYWYRQDPGQGLRLIYYSQIVNDFQKGDIAEGYSVSREKKESFPLTVTSAQKNPTAFYLCASSRVDGSIVNEQFFGPGTRLTVL.

Concerning this clonotype itself: With a much larger clone just one base away, this may be a read error. The CDR3 does not close with the conserved phenylalanine or tryptophan, likely indicating a read error. The chain's CDR3 is CASSEGTGKLFL. The CDR3 region has the DNA TGTGCCAGCAGTGAAGGAACAGGCAAACTGTTTTTG. V and J are TRBV25-1 and TRBJ1-4; D perhaps matches TRBD1 (5 bases). The V and J ends lost 2 bases and 11 bases respectively, with 9 bases between them. Per germline, CDR1 MGHDK and CDR2 SYGVNS. This CDR3 has 12 amino acids.

The V and J genes are TRBV6-1 and TRBJ2-7; no reliable D call. This CDR3 has 11 residues. V lost 6 bases and J 4 bases, leaving 7 bases between the germline ends. Looked up from germline, CDR1 is MNHNS and CDR2 is SASEGT. DNA of the CDR3: TGTGCCAGCAGGATGGGTTACGAGCAGTACTTC. Translating gives CASRMGYEQYF.

This clonotype is classed as medium-sized. The rearrangement uses TRBV24-1 and TRBJ2-5; 7 bases map to TRBD1. This CDR3 has 14 amino acids. V lost 4 bases and J lost 1; bases outside the gene matches: 2. In germline, CDR1 is KGHDR, CDR2 SFDVKD. CDR3 residues: CATSEDRTQETQYF. The CDR3 bases are TGTGCCACCAGTGAGGACAGGACCCAAGAGACCCAGTACTTC.

This clonotype is deemed medium-sized (0.01 to 0.1%). This chain links TRBV19 with TRBJ2-3, with a weak D call TRBD1 (6 bases). Germline CDR1 reads LNHDA; CDR2 reads SQIVND (reference sequence). This CDR3 is built from 13 residues. V lost 5 bases and J lost 3, with 9 bases in between. The CDR3 DNA reads as TGTGCCAGTAGTCCCGGACAGACAGATACGCAGTATTTT. This gives the protein CASSPGQTDTQYF.